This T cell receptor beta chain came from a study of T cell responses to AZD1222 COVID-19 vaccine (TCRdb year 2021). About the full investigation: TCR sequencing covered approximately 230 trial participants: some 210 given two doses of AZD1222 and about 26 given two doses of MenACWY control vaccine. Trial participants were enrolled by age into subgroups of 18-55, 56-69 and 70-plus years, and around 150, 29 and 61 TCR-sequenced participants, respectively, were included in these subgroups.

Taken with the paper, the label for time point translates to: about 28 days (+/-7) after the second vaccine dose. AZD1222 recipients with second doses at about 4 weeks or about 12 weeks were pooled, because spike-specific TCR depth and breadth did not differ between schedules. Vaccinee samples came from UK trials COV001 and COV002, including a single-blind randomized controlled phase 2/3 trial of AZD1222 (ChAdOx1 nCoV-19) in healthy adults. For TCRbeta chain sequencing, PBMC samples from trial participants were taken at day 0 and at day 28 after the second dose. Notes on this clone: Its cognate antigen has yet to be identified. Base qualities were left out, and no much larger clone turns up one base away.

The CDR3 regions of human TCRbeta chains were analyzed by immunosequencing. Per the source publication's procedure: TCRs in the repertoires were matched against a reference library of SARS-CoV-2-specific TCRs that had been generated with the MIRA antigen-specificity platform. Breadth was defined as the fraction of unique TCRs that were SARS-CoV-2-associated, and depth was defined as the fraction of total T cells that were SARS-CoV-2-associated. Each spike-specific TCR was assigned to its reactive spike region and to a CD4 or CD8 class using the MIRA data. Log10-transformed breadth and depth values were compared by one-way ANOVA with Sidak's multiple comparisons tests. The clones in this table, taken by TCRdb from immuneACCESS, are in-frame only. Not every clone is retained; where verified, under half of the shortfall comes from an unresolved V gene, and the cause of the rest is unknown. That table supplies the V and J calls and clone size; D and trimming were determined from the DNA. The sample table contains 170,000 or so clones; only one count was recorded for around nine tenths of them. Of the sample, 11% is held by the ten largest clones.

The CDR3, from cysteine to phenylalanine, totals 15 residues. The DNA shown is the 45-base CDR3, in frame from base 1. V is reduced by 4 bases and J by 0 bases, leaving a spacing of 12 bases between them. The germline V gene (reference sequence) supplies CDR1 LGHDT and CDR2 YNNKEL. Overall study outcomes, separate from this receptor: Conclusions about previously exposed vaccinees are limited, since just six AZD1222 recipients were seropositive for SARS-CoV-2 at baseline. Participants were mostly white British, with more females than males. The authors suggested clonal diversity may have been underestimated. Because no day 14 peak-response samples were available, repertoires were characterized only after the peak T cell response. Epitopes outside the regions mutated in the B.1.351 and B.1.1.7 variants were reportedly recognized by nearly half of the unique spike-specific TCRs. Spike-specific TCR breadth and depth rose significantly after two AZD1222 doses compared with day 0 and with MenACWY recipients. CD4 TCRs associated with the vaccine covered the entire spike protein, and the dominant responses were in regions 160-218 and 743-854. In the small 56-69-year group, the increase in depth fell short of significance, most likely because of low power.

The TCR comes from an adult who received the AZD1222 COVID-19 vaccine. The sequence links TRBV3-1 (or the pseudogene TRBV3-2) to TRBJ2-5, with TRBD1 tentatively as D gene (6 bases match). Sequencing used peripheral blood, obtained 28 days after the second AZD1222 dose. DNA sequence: TGTGCCAGCAGCCGTCGATCAGGGGACCAAGAGACCCAGTACTTC. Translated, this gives CASSRRSGDQETQYF.